This is a list of T cell receptor beta chains from one sample in a study of T cell responses to AZD1222 COVID-19 vaccine. The method was immunoSEQ multiplex PCR; TCRdb's version includes in-frame clones alone and lacks a portion of them. The data contain about 120,000 clones, 75% to 90% of them singletons. This material consisted of peripheral blood, taken on day 0 of MenACWY control vaccination. The receptors derive from an adult in good health. CDR3s include the opening cysteine and the closing phenylalanine or tryptophan. A D gene is named only where the DNA matches it firmly. Expanded clones are given a class, and other clones once, few, many or no size at all.

D gene,J gene,clone size,V gene,CDR3 DNA,CDR3 protein
-,TRBJ1-5,-,TRBV5-5,TGTGCCAGCAATATACAGGTTAGCAATCAGCCCCAGCATTTT,CASNIQVSNQPQHF
-,TRBJ2-2,-,TRBV5-1,TGCGCCAGCAGCTTGGCTCCAGGGCGGGGAACGAACACCGGGGAGCTGTTTTTT,CASSLAPGRGTNTGELFF
TRBD1,TRBJ2-5,-,TRBV5-5,TGTGCCAGCATCTCCTGGCCAGGGGGCGGTGAGACCCAGTACTTC,CASISWPGGGETQYF
-,TRBJ1-2,-,TRBV5-6,TGTGCCAGCAGCGCTGGATGGGACGGCTACACCTTC,CASSAGWDGYTF
-,TRBJ1-5,-,TRBV12-3/TRBV12-4,TGTGCCAGCAGTTGGAGGGCAGGTCAGCCCCAGCATTTT,CASSWRAGQPQHF
TRBD2,TRBJ2-5,few,TRBV18,TGTGCCAGCTCACCCTCCCCCCTTGGACTAGCTCAAGAGACCCAGTACTTC,CASSPSPLGLAQETQYF
-,TRBJ1-5,-,TRBV3-1/TRBV3-2,TGTGCCAGCAGCCAAGATCGGGGACAGCCCCAGCATTTT,CASSQDRGQPQHF
TRBD2,TRBJ2-1,-,TRBV11-1,TGTGCCAGCAGCTTACTCCGCGGGCGGGGGGGCTTTGAGCAGTTCTTC,CASSLLRGRGGFEQFF
TRBD1,TRBJ2-5,-,TRBV7-2,TGTGCCAGCAGCTTAACGACAGGGGAGTATGCCCAGTACTTC,CASSLTTGEYAQYF
TRBD2,TRBJ2-7,-,TRBV3-1/TRBV3-2,TGTGCCAGCAGCAGGGGAGCGGGGGACTACGAGCAGTACTTC,CASSRGAGDYEQYF
-,TRBJ2-1,-,TRBV5-1,TGCGCCAGCAGTCCTTATGACTTAGGGCTGCAGTTCTTC,CASSPYDLGLQFF
TRBD2,TRBJ2-7,few,TRBV18,TGTGCCAGCTCACCGGGGGGGAGGTTCTACGAGCAGTACTTC,CASSPGGRFYEQYF
TRBD1,TRBJ1-1,-,TRBV7-2,TGTGCCAGCAGCCCAGGGACAGGGCTTCAAGCTTTCTTT,CASSPGTGLQAFF
TRBD1,TRBJ1-2,-,TRBV9,TGTGCCAGCAGCCATACTACAGGGGTTTATGGCTACACCTTC,CASSHTTGVYGYTF
TRBD1,TRBJ2-2,-,TRBV7-6,TGTGCCAGCAGCCCGGGACAGGGCGCCACCCACGGGGAGCTGTTTTTT,CASSPGQGATHGELFF
-,TRBJ1-1,-,TRBV19,TGTGCCAGTAGTATAGGGGGCTCTGAAGCTTTCTTT,CASSIGGSEAFF
TRBD1,TRBJ1-4,-,TRBV29-1,TGCAGCGTTGCGTTCAGGGGGCGCGGTGGGAATGAAAAACTGTTTTTT,CSVAFRGRGGNEKLFF
TRBD1,TRBJ1-2,-,TRBV7-2,TGTGCCAGCAGCCCTAAGGCAGGGGGCTATGGCTACACCTTC,CASSPKAGGYGYTF
-,TRBJ1-5,few,TRBV7-2,TGTGCCAGCAGCTTAGGATTCCTGGAGCCCCAGCATTTT,CASSLGFLEPQHF
TRBD1,TRBJ2-2,-,TRBV18,TGTGCCAGCTCACCACCGGCCGGGACAGCCACCGGGGAGCTGTTTTTT,CASSPPAGTATGELFF
TRBD1,TRBJ1-2,-,TRBV13,TGTGCCAGCAGTCGTAGGACAGGGGAAGGCTACACCTTC,CASSRRTGEGYTF
TRBD1,TRBJ1-2,-,TRBV28,TGTGCCAGCAGCCCGCCAGAGGGCAGGGGGTTGGGTGGCTACACCTTC,CASSPPEGRGLGGYTF
TRBD1,TRBJ2-7,-,TRBV24-1,TGTGCCACCAGTGACCCCTTGACAGGGGGCGAGCAGTACTTC,CATSDPLTGGEQYF
-,TRBJ1-2,-,TRBV6-6,TGTGCCAGCAGTCCCCCCGCAGGGAGTGGCTACACCTTC,CASSPPAGSGYTF
-,TRBJ1-6,-,TRBV19,TGTGCCAGTACTATATCGTCGGACAGCAATAATTCACCCCTCCACTTT,CASTISSDSNNSPLHF
TRBD1,TRBJ1-4,-,TRBV2,TGTGCCAGCAGTGGTGGACAGGGGAATGAAAAACTGTTTTTT,CASSGGQGNEKLFF
TRBD2,TRBJ2-7,-,TRBV19,TGTGCCAGTAGCTACGGACTAGCAGGAACCTACGAGCAGTACTTC,CASSYGLAGTYEQYF
-,TRBJ1-1,few,TRBV27,TGTGCCAGCAGTTTTCTCCGGAACACTGAAGCTTTCTTT,CASSFLRNTEAFF
TRBD2,TRBJ2-1,-,TRBV5-1,TGCGCCAGCAGCTTGGAAACGGGGGGTGCCTACAATGAGCAGTTCTTC,CASSLETGGAYNEQFF